This entry lists 8 T cell receptor beta chains sequenced from one sample in a study of graft-versus-host responses after intestinal transplantation. Clones were read by immunoSEQ multiplex PCR, and TCRdb kept only the in-frame ones, dropping some. Of more than 45,000 clones listed, roughly 89% were seen once; the top ten hold roughly 2.7%. The source material was PBMCs, sampled roughly 120 days after intestinal transplantation. The source of these receptors is a human patient who received an intestinal transplant, so some T cells may come from the graft donor.

This clone has just one count. V gene TRBV4-1 combines with J gene TRBJ2-1; D may correspond to TRBD1 or TRBD2 (5 bases each). The CDR3 sequence is 15 residues long. CDR1 MGHRA and CDR2 YSYEKL come from the germline V gene. The ends were cut back, 0 bases at V and 6 bases at J, with 12 bases in the middle. In nucleotides, the CDR3 is TGCGCCAGCAGCCAAGACTGGGGGTCAGGCAATGAGCAGTTCTTC. As protein: CASSQDWGSGNEQFF.

In its sample, this clone was seen once. This chain links TRBV11-2 with TRBJ2-3, with D unclear. Looked up from germline, CDR1 is SGHAT and CDR2 is FQNNGV. V was shortened by 4 bases and J by 7 bases, with 21 bases between the two germline ends. This CDR3 is built from 16 residues. CDR3: CASSSPSTSARYTQYF. DNA of the CDR3: TGTGCCAGCAGCTCTCCGAGTACCTCGGCACGTTATACGCAGTATTTT.

V gene TRBV28 combines with J gene TRBJ2-7; 9 bases are shared with TRBD1. The CDR3 sequence is 17 residues long. The V gene end was trimmed by 4 bases and the J gene end by 1 base; junction bases not matched to a gene: 11. CDR1 and CDR2 (germline): MDHEN, SYDVKM. The chain's CDR3 is CASSYPGQGRASYEQYF. The CDR3 DNA sequence: TGTGCCAGCAGTTACCCGGGACAGGGACGGGCTTCCTACGAGCAGTACTTC. The entire variable domain, with the rest obtained from reference TRBV28 and TRBJ2-7, is as follows: DVKVTQSSRYLVKRTGEKVFLECVQDMDHENMFWYRQDPGLGLRLIYFSYDVKMKEKGDIPEGYSVSREKKERFSLILESASTNQTSMYLCASSYPGQGRASYEQYFGPGTRLTVT.

In this sample, this clone turned up a few times. V usage is TRBV7-3 and J usage is TRBJ2-2, with 11 bases identical to TRBD2. Germline V gene sequence: CDR1 SGHTA, CDR2 FQGTGA. The CDR3 spans 17 residues. V gave up 5 bases and J gave up 5 bases; unmatched junction bases: 10. The CDR3 DNA reads as TGTGCCAGCAGCCCCGGGACTAGCGGTTTTTTGACCGGGGAGCTGTTTTTT. This sequence encodes CASSPGTSGFLTGELFF.

This clone was detected once. The rearrangement uses TRBV7-9 and TRBJ2-3, with D perhaps given as TRBD1 or TRBD2 (6 bases each). V was shortened by 5 bases and J by 3 bases, with 15 bases between the two germline ends. This CDR3 region has 15 residues. Germline V CDR1 and CDR2: SEHNR, FQNEAQ (reference sequence). In DNA, the CDR3 is TGTGCCAGCAGCCCAGGGGCTAGCGCAACAGATACGCAGTATTTT. It codes for CASSPGASATDTQYF.

V and J are TRBV7-6 and TRBJ2-1; D is possibly TRBD2 (5 bases). Trimming stripped 1 base from V and 8 bases from J, with 21 bases between. The germline V gene has CDR1 SGHVS and CDR2 FNYEAQ. This CDR3 is built from 17 residues. In DNA form, the CDR3 reads TGTGCCAGCAGCTTAGAGTCGAGCGGCCCGAGCGTGGATGAGCAGTTCTTC. This encodes CASSLESSGPSVDEQFF.

The chain joins TRBV27 to TRBJ2-7, with a possible D match to TRBD2 (6 bases). The germline V gene has CDR1 MNHEY and CDR2 SMNVEV (reference sequence). The CDR3 sequence is 14 residues long. V shed 3 bases and J shed 5 bases, with 14 bases lying between them. The CDR3 reads CASSLRFGGNEQYF. In nucleotides, the CDR3 is TGTGCCAGCAGTTTGCGGTTTGGAGGGAACGAGCAGTACTTC.

The V and J genes are TRBV28 and TRBJ1-1, with TRBD1 as a possible D gene (5 bases). In germline, CDR1 is MDHEN, CDR2 SYDVKM. Trimming left V 2 bases short and J 0 bases short, with 7 bases between. This CDR3 has 14 amino acids. In DNA, the CDR3 is TGTGCCAGCAGTTTAGGGGGGATGAACACTGAAGCTTTCTTT. This gives the protein CASSLGGMNTEAFF.